This T cell receptor (beta chain) was found in a study of spatial heterogeneity in lung cancer. Looking at the study overall: PBMC collected at follow-up were sequenced when available, a median of around 2 years after resection.

Time point reported: blood at routine non-recurrence follow-up after resection. Every cDNA TCR molecule received its own unique molecular identifier. TCRdb independently ran MiXCR on the 5' RACE reads; one entry per CDR3 protein. The data hold more than 15,000 distinct CDR3 sequences, with 10% observed a single time. This CDR3 spans 14 amino acids. Germline V gene data show CDR1 as SGDLS and CDR2 as YYNGEE. V lost 4 bases to trimming and J lost 7 bases; unmatched junction nucleotides: 7. V and J are TRBV9 and TRBJ1-5, with 8 bases identical to TRBD1. The sequencing here drew on PBMCs, taken at follow-up. The receptor comes from a female donor with early-stage non-small cell lung cancer. Here the CDR3 reads CASSPRGQGQPQHF. The CDR3 DNA sequence: TGTGCCAGCAGCCCACGCGGACAGGGACAGCCCCAGCATTTT.